This is a list of T cell receptor beta chains from one sample in a study of a mutant IDH1 vaccine in newly diagnosed glioma. The repertoire was sequenced with immunoSEQ multiplex PCR; TCRdb's copy has only in-frame clones and lacks some. The profile shows some 25,000 clones, about three quarters of them singletons. Their target antigens are unknown. Material: PBMCs, obtained from a glioma patient whose treatment included an IDH1 peptide vaccine. Receptor source: a man aged 35 to 55 with glioma. The CDR3 runs from the conserved cysteine through the conserved F or W. The D gene is left open where the match is weak. Some rows mark clone size as missing; the rest say once, few, many or name a class of expanded clone.

>-|TRBV6-1|TRBJ2-7|once
CASKEVDIYEQYF
TGTGCCAGCAAGGAGGTTGACATTTACGAGCAGTACTTC
>-|TRBV19|TRBJ1-5|-
CASSIRGDQPQHF
TGTGCCAGTAGTATTCGGGGGGATCAGCCCCAGCATTTT
>-|TRBV27|TRBJ2-5|-
CASSRQGSQETQYF
TGTGCCAGCAGCCGCCAGGGGAGCCAAGAGACCCAGTACTTC
>TRBD2|TRBV5-4|TRBJ2-3|-
CASSSREGPRTDTQYF
TGTGCCAGCAGCTCGCGGGAGGGCCCTCGCACAGATACGCAGTATTTT
>TRBD1|TRBV13|TRBJ1-5|-
CASSSGGRGVNQPQHF
TGTGCCAGCAGCTCAGGGGGCAGGGGGGTCAATCAGCCCCAGCATTTT
>TRBD2|TRBV28|TRBJ2-1|-
CASIERGGRFRSYNEQFF
TGTGCCAGCATTGAACGGGGCGGGAGATTTAGGTCCTACAATGAGCAGTTCTTC
>TRBD1|TRBV5-1|TRBJ1-3|-
CASSLAQGGPGNTIYF
TGCGCCAGCAGCTTGGCGCAGGGGGGGCCGGGAAACACCATATATTTT
>TRBD2|TRBV19|TRBJ2-2|-
CASTPTSGNVGELFF
TGTGCCAGTACCCCGACTAGCGGGAACGTCGGGGAGCTGTTTTTT
>-|TRBV21-1|TRBJ2-1|-
CASSKVRGARWEGRYNEQFF
TGTGCCAGCAGCAAAGTTCGGGGGGCCCGCTGGGAGGGTCGGTACAATGAGCAGTTCTTC
>-|TRBV29-1|TRBJ1-2|-
CSVDANGYTF
TGCAGCGTTGATGCGAATGGCTACACCTTC
>-|TRBV10-2|TRBJ2-7|-
CASSVVTITSYEQYF
TGCGCCAGCAGTGTAGTGACGATTACCTCCTACGAGCAGTACTTC
>-|TRBV5-1|TRBJ1-2|once
CASSPDLGSGYTF
TGCGCCAGCAGCCCGGACCTTGGCTCTGGCTACACCTTC
>-|TRBV28|TRBJ1-5|-
CASSFFGLNQPQHF
TGTGCCAGCAGTTTTTTCGGGCTCAATCAGCCCCAGCATTTT
>TRBD2|TRBV2|TRBJ2-7|-
CAGPGLAGDEQYF
TGTGCCGGACCGGGACTAGCGGGAGACGAGCAGTACTTC
>TRBD2|TRBV6-1|TRBJ2-1|once
CASSVLAGGTNSYNEQFF
TGTGCCAGCAGTGTATTAGCGGGAGGGACAAACTCCTACAATGAGCAGTTCTTC
>TRBD2|TRBV27|TRBJ2-1|-
CASRVSGTFTYNEQFF
TGTGCCAGCAGGGTCAGCGGGACTTTCACCTACAATGAGCAGTTCTTC
>-|TRBV6-5|TRBJ2-7|-
CASSYGLEHSYEQYF
TGTGCCAGCAGTTACGGGCTAGAGCACTCCTACGAGCAGTACTTC
>-|TRBV5-1|TRBJ2-7|-
CASSLRGGYEQYF
TGCGCCAGCAGCCTCAGGGGGGGCTACGAGCAGTACTTC
>-|TRBV6-6|TRBJ2-5|-
CASSYSRYGFAETQYF
TGTGCCAGCAGTTACTCCAGGTACGGTTTTGCAGAGACCCAGTACTTC
>-|TRBV19|TRBJ2-7|-
CASSIRSDSYEQYF
TGTGCCAGTAGTATACGGAGCGATTCCTACGAGCAGTACTTC
>-|TRBV5-1|TRBJ2-2|-
CASSLVDGELFF
TGCGCCAGCAGCTTGGTAGACGGGGAGCTGTTTTTT
>-|TRBV27|TRBJ2-7|-
CASSLGKNEQYF
TGTGCCAGCAGTTTAGGGAAGAACGAGCAGTACTTC
>-|TRBV19|TRBJ1-5|few
CASSGLGVGQPQHF
TGTGCCAGTAGTGGTTTGGGGGTTGGCCAGCCCCAGCATTTT
>-|TRBV21-1|TRBJ2-3|-
CASRGRGYTDTQYF
TGTGCCAGCAGGGGGAGGGGGTACACAGATACGCAGTATTTT
>TRBD2|TRBV27|TRBJ2-1|-
CASSLRLAGRSVGYEQFF
TGTGCCAGCAGTCTAAGACTAGCGGGAAGGTCAGTGGGCTATGAGCAGTTCTTC
>-|TRBV7-8|TRBJ2-6|-
CASSLYGGLGANVLTF
TGTGCCAGCAGCTTATACGGGGGGCTAGGGGCCAACGTCCTGACTTTC
>-|TRBV4-3|TRBJ1-4|-
CASSQDLTDNEKLFF
TGCGCCAGCAGCCAAGATCTGACAGACAATGAAAAACTGTTTTTT
>-|TRBV6-5|TRBJ1-1|-
CASSSQTSSEAFF
TGTGCCAGCAGCTCCCAAACATCTTCTGAAGCTTTCTTT
>-|TRBV13|TRBJ2-4|few
CASSLRTPQNIQYF
TGTGCCAGCAGCCTGCGGACCCCCCAAAACATTCAGTACTTC
>-|TRBV12-1|TRBJ2-3|-
CASSSRDRTITYTQYF
TGTGCCAGCAGCTCGCGGGACAGAACTATCACTTATACGCAGTATTTT
>-|TRBV19|TRBJ2-7|once
CASSPSPLGIEQYF
TGTGCCAGTAGTCCGTCCCCCCTAGGTATCGAGCAGTACTTC
>-|TRBV11-2|TRBJ1-2|-
CASSQAPSTESYGYTF
TGTGCCAGCAGCCAGGCCCCCTCGACAGAGTCCTATGGCTACACCTTC
>-|TRBV10-1|TRBJ1-1|-
CASSVNRARTEAFF
TGCGCCAGCAGTGTTAACAGGGCGAGGACTGAAGCTTTCTTT
>-|TRBV6-5|TRBJ1-2|-
CASRGSDSHNYGYTF
TGTGCCAGCAGAGGCTCCGACAGCCACAACTATGGCTACACCTTC
>TRBD2|TRBV6-4|TRBJ2-1|-
CASSERPSGSFSSYNEQFF
TGTGCCAGCAGTGAGCGGCCTAGCGGGTCCTTTAGCTCCTACAATGAGCAGTTCTTC
>TRBD2|TRBV2|TRBJ2-1|once
CASSERLVAGYNEQFF
TGTGCCAGCAGTGAACGGTTGGTAGCGGGGTACAATGAGCAGTTCTTC
>TRBD1|TRBV5-1|TRBJ2-2|few
CASSLRDSRELFF
TGCGCCAGCAGCCTGAGGGACAGCCGGGAGCTGTTTTTT
>-|TRBV7-9|TRBJ2-3|-
CASSFGPKHSTDTQYF
TGTGCCAGCAGCTTTGGGCCAAAACATAGCACAGATACGCAGTATTTT
>TRBD1|TRBV6-5|TRBJ2-5|few
CASRGPGQQKETQYF
TGTGCCAGCAGGGGTCCGGGACAGCAAAAAGAGACCCAGTACTTC
>-|TRBV7-2|TRBJ2-1|-
CASSLARGSEQFF
TGTGCCAGCAGCTTAGCGCGAGGCAGTGAGCAGTTCTTC
>-|TRBV27|TRBJ2-5|-
CASSPRLRGEGLETQYF
TGTGCCAGCAGTCCCCGGTTGAGGGGGGAAGGCCTCGAGACCCAGTACTTC
>-|TRBV4-2|TRBJ2-1|-
CASSQGGGVLEQFF
TGTGCCAGCAGCCAGGGCGGAGGGGTGTTAGAGCAGTTCTTC
>-|TRBV5-1|TRBJ2-1|-
CASSLRQQVTYNEQFF
TGCGCCAGCAGCCTCCGACAGCAAGTTACCTACAATGAGCAGTTCTTC
>-|TRBV28|TRBJ1-2|-
CASSFGDGRLGYTF
TGTGCCAGCAGTTTTGGGGACGGACGCTTAGGCTACACCTTC
>-|TRBV7-8|TRBJ2-5|few
CASSLVASGLQETQYF
TGTGCCAGCAGCTTAGTGGCTAGTGGGCTCCAAGAGACCCAGTACTTC